The sequence of this TCR beta chain was determined in a study of T cells after yellow fever vaccination. The wider study: With SMART-Seq v4 Ultra Low Input, the fractions containing low cell numbers were prepared.

As for this clonotype: The antigen remains unidentified.

Findings and limits, study-wide: Reappearing after the booster were most of the clones from primary vaccination (about 95% CD4, 88% CD8). On re-exposure, the response was weaker but peaked faster, at day 5 versus 15.

By 5'RACE template switching, TCR cDNA was produced, with a universal primer site and UMIs added in the process. Using its own MiXCR run on the 5' RACE reads, TCRdb lists one record per CDR3 protein. The sample has about 330,000 distinct CDR3 sequences; roughly 4.3% are singletons. The CDR3 is 14 amino acids. V gave up 3 bases and J gave up 6 bases, with 12 bases separating them. Germline-derived CDR1 and CDR2 are WSHSY and SAAADI. This clonotype originated in a man in his late teens or twenties who received the YFV17D yellow fever vaccine. The chain links TRBV10-2 to TRBJ1-5, with D hard to call. The sequencing here drew on PBMCs, taken 5 days after the yellow fever booster vaccination. CDR3 DNA: TGCGCCAGCAGTGAAGGATTTGGGAGTCAGCCCCAGCATTTT. Protein sequence: CASSEGFGSQPQHF.